A single sample is the source of the 26 T cell receptor beta chains below, sequenced in a study of T cell repertoires in ileal Crohn's disease. As to time point: inflamed ileum from the surgical specimen. This table comes from immunoSEQ multiplex PCR, and its TCRdb copy is limited to in-frame clones, with some not included. The sample shows around 15,000 clones, about 92% of them seen only once. Sequenced: ileal tissue. These receptors all come from an adult with Crohn's disease.

J is TRBJ1-2 and V is TRBV2; 9 nucleotides agree with TRBD1. Germline-derived CDR1 and CDR2 are SNHLY and FYNNEI. Trimming removed 6 bases from V and 6 bases from J; junction bases left unmatched: 11. The CDR3 extends over 15 amino acids. CDR3 DNA: TGTGCCAGCAGCGATATTCCCGGGACAGGGAATGGCTACACCTTC. Its protein product is CASSDIPGTGNGYTF.

The J gene is TRBJ2-7, the V gene TRBV18; the match to TRBD1 covers 8 bases. Germline values: CDR1 KGHSH, CDR2 LQKENI. The CDR3 has 14 amino acids. Trimming removed 5 bases from V and 4 bases from J; junction bases left unmatched: 7. The CDR3 DNA follows: TGTGCCAGCTCATATCGGACAGGGTGGTACGAGCAGTACTTC. It yields the protein CASSYRTGWYEQYF.

CDR3 sequence: CASSEWEVGQGAYTQYF. The CDR3 region has the DNA TGTGCCAGCAGTGAATGGGAGGTGGGACAGGGGGCCTATACGCAGTATTTT. The chain links TRBV6-1 to TRBJ2-3; 12 bases agree with TRBD1. The CDR3 sequence is 17 residues long. The V gene's germline CDR1 is MNHNS and CDR2 SASEGT. Trimming at V came to 2 bases and at J to 7 bases, leaving 10 bases not matched to a gene.

This chain joins TRBV4-2 and TRBJ2-5; 10 positions match TRBD1. The CDR3 has 16 amino acids. J was trimmed by 0 bases and V by 4 bases; bases with no gene match: 5. From germline, CDR1 is LGHNA and CDR2 YNFKEQ. This CDR3 is CASSPQGQGNQETQYF. The CDR3 DNA follows: TGTGCCAGCAGCCCTCAGGGACAGGGGAACCAAGAGACCCAGTACTTC.

This clone was counted a single time. V usage is TRBV2 and J usage is TRBJ2-2; D remains ambiguous. Germline CDR1 SNHLY, CDR2 FYNNEI. V shed 8 bases and J shed 3 bases, with 7 bases lying between them. The CDR3 covers 12 residues. The chain's CDR3 is CASGWDTGELFF. For the CDR3, the DNA is TGTGCCAGCGGTTGGGACACCGGGGAGCTGTTTTTT.

The V gene is TRBV5-1, the J gene TRBJ2-5; D is unresolved. Germline assignment: CDR1 SGHRS and CDR2 YFSETQ. Trimming took 0 bases from V and 2 from J, leaving 11 bases between them. This CDR3 has 15 amino acids. The CDR3 here is CASSLEGLGQETQYF. The CDR3 nucleotides read TGCGCCAGCAGCTTGGAAGGGTTGGGGCAAGAGACCCAGTACTTC.

The CDR3 DNA reads as TGTGCCAGCAGCTTAAGGGGGGCGGGGGGCCCCTCCTACGAGCAGTACTTC. Protein product: CASSLRGAGGPSYEQYF. The rearrangement uses TRBV11-2 and TRBJ2-7; 8 bases are shared with TRBD2. The germline V gene has CDR1 SGHAT and CDR2 FQNNGV. With 2 bases clipped from V and 0 bases from J, the junction kept 9 bases outside the gene matches. The CDR3 consists of 17 residues.

This CDR3 is CASSIDGGVAAYEQYF. The CDR3 DNA is TGTGCCAGTAGTATAGATGGCGGGGTAGCAGCCTACGAGCAGTACTTC. The V and J genes are TRBV19 and TRBJ2-7; D might be TRBD2 (6 bases). Trimming pared 0 bases from V and 2 bases from J, leaving 14 bases between. Germline V gene sequence: CDR1 LNHDA, CDR2 SQIVND (reference sequence). CDR3 length equals 16 residues.

CDR3 loop: CASSIVARVGLSGYTF. Written as DNA, the CDR3 is TGTGCCAGTAGTATAGTTGCCAGGGTAGGTTTGTCTGGCTACACCTTC. The chain employs TRBV19 and TRBJ1-2; D may be TRBD1 (5 bases). Germline lookup yields CDR1 LNHDA and CDR2 SQIVND (reference sequence). Trimming took off 1 base at V and 7 bases at J, with 19 bases between the two ends. The CDR3 loop spans 16 amino acids.

In its sample, this clone was seen once. V gene TRBV4-3 combines with J gene TRBJ2-7; 8 bases are shared with TRBD2. CDR3 size: 15 residues. V dropped 3 bases and J dropped 0; count of bases not matched to a gene: 4. The germline gives CDR1 LGHNA, CDR2 YSLEER. Here the CDR3 reads CASSQNSGNSYEQYF. The CDR3, as DNA: TGCGCCAGCAGCCAGAATAGCGGGAACTCCTACGAGCAGTACTTC.

This clone showed up just a few times. The chain has TRBV5-4 and TRBJ1-1; 7 nucleotides agree with TRBD1. The CDR3 covers 15 residues. Per germline, CDR1 SGHNT and CDR2 YYREEE (reference sequence). Losses at the gene ends were 0 bases for V and 3 bases for J; bases not matched to a gene: 5. CDR3 coding DNA: TGTGCCAGCAGCTTGGGACAGGGAGGGTACACTGAAGCTTTCTTT. It yields the protein CASSLGQGGYTEAFF.

V is TRBV5-4 and J is TRBJ2-2, with D perhaps TRBD1 or TRBD2 (6 bases each). Germline values: CDR1 SGHNT, CDR2 YYREEE (reference sequence). The CDR3 runs to 15 residues. V was clipped by 0 bases and J by 6 bases, with 12 bases between them. The CDR3 here is CASSLAGANSGELFF. CDR3 DNA sequence: TGTGCCAGCAGCTTGGCGGGGGCGAATTCCGGGGAGCTGTTTTTT.

CDR3 coding DNA: TGCGCCAGCAGCCAAGATCCTAACAGGGGCTATGAAAAACTGTTTTTT. It specifies CASSQDPNRGYEKLFF. The chain has TRBV4-1 and TRBJ1-4; 7 bases agree with TRBD1. CDR3 size: 16 residues. The germline CDR1 and CDR2 sequences are MGHRA and YSYEKL. J gave up 6 bases and V 0 bases, and 7 bases lay outside the gene matches.

The chain has TRBV6-5 and TRBJ1-4, with D perhaps TRBD1 (5 bases). From germline, CDR1 is MNHEY and CDR2 SVGAGI. V lost 2 bases, J lost 5 bases, and 9 bases lay in between. There are 14 residues in the CDR3. The CDR3 spells CASSYRGDNEKLFF. The CDR3 DNA is TGTGCCAGCAGTTACCGGGGGGACAATGAAAAACTGTTTTTT.

The chain uses TRBV6-6 and TRBJ1-4; D gene ambiguous. The CDR3 runs to 11 residues. The V gene's germline CDR1 is MNHNY and CDR2 SVGAGI (reference sequence). Between the trimmed V and J ends, which lost 5 bases and 5 bases, there was a span of 3 bases. The CDR3 bases are TGTGCCAGCAGTGTGAATGAAAAACTGTTTTTT. Its translation: CASSVNEKLFF.

This sequence joins TRBV5-1 and TRBJ2-7, with 8 bases fitting TRBD1. The CDR3 has 14 residues. CDR1 is SGHRS and CDR2 is YFSETQ in the germline V gene. V was pared by 4 bases and J by 5 bases, with 8 bases of the junction left unmatched. CDR3 DNA: TGCGCCAGCAGCCCTCCCGACAGGGGCGACGAGCAGTACTTC. This sequence encodes CASSPPDRGDEQYF.

Here the CDR3 DNA reads TGCGCCAGCAGCCCGGGGTACAATGAGCAGTTCTTC. Its protein is CASSPGYNEQFF. This rearrangement joins TRBV5-1 to TRBJ2-1; D perhaps matches TRBD2 (5 bases). With 4 bases removed from V and 4 bases from J, the gap between germline ends came to 6 bases. This CDR3 has 12 amino acids. The V gene's germline CDR1 is SGHRS and CDR2 YFSETQ.

This chain uses TRBV4-2 with TRBJ2-5; TRBD2 matches at 7 bases. J was trimmed by 5 bases and V by 1 base; bases with no gene match: 4. This CDR3 has 14 residues. Germline CDR1 and CDR2: LGHNA and YNFKEQ. The CDR3: CASSQGLARETQYF. For the CDR3, the DNA is TGTGCCAGCAGCCAAGGACTAGCACGGGAGACCCAGTACTTC.

The chain links TRBV30 to TRBJ2-5; the match to TRBD2 covers 8 bases. The CDR3 sequence is 13 residues long. V shed 0 bases, J shed 3 bases, and the junction held 0 bases outside the gene matches. CDR1 is GTSNPN, CDR2 SVGIG, per germline (reference sequence). CDR3 in amino acids: CAWSVGGEETQYF. CDR3 nucleotide sequence: TGTGCCTGGAGTGTCGGGGGGGAAGAGACCCAGTACTTC.

This sequence joins TRBV10-3 and TRBJ1-4; D unclear. Germline V gene data show CDR1 as ENHRY and CDR2 as SYGVKD. The CDR3 has 13 amino acids. The V and J ends lost 3 bases and 13 bases respectively, with 15 bases between them. CDR3 amino acids: CAISESGGTILFF. The CDR3 bases are TGTGCCATCAGTGAATCTGGTGGTACAATACTGTTTTTT.

This clone turned up a few times. The rearrangement links TRBV13 to TRBJ1-3; D unresolved. The length of the CDR3 is 15 residues. Per germline, CDR1 PRHDT and CDR2 FYEKMQ (reference sequence). V gave up 0 bases and J gave up 2 bases, with 8 bases separating them. CDR3 DNA sequence: TGTGCCAGCAGCTTAGGGGTTGGGACTGGAAACACCATATATTTT. Translation gives CASSLGVGTGNTIYF.

Details on this clone: Compared with germline, one end of the junction differs, possibly owing to a read error. The J gene is TRBJ1-1, the V gene TRBV7-9; D unclear. The CDR3 extends over 11 amino acids. Germline V CDR1 and CDR2: SEHNR, FQNEAQ (reference sequence). In DNA, the CDR3 is TGTGCCGGCAGGAACCTAACTGAAGCTTTCTTT. It translates to CAGRNLTEAFF. The entire variable domain, with the rest obtained from reference TRBV7-9 and TRBJ1-1, is as follows: DTGVSQNPRHKITKRGQNVTFRCDPISEHNRLYWYRQTLGQGPEFLTYFQNEAQLEKSRLLSDRFSAERPKGSFSTLEIQRTEQGDSAMYLCAGRNLTEAFFGQGTRLTVV.

The chain uses TRBV4-3 and TRBJ2-1, with D tentatively TRBD1 (7 bases). Looked up from germline, CDR1 is LGHNA and CDR2 is YSLEER. The CDR3 runs to 15 residues. The ends were cut back, 3 bases at V and 2 bases at J, with 11 bases in the middle. The CDR3 reads CASSQQGGPYNEQFF. The CDR3 region has the DNA TGCGCCAGCAGCCAGCAGGGGGGACCCTACAATGAGCAGTTCTTC.

The chain carries TRBV5-4 and TRBJ2-3; 16 positions agree with TRBD2. The germline gives CDR1 SGHNT, CDR2 YYREEE (reference sequence). J gave up 4 bases and V 4 bases, and 9 bases lay outside the gene matches. CDR3 length equals 18 residues. The CDR3 loop reads CASSAGTSGGAAADTQYF. The CDR3 DNA follows: TGTGCCAGCAGCGCCGGGACTAGCGGGGGGGCCGCGGCAGATACGCAGTATTTT.

The chain recombines TRBV19 with TRBJ1-4, with 7 bases aligning to TRBD1. Per the germline V gene, CDR1 is LNHDA and CDR2 is SQIVND (reference sequence). CDR3 length: 15 residues. The J segment lost 8 bases and the V segment lost 6 bases, leaving 12 bases of the junction unmatched. CDR3 protein: CASRAPGTDHEKLFF. CDR3 coding DNA: TGTGCCAGTAGAGCTCCCGGGACAGACCACGAAAAACTGTTTTTT.

The chain has TRBV5-4 and TRBJ2-2; D unresolved. The V end was cut by 2 bases, the J end by 7 bases, with 9 bases between. The V gene's germline CDR1 is SGHNT and CDR2 YYREEE (reference sequence). This CDR3 comprises 13 residues. The CDR3 is CASSFGYGGELFF. The CDR3 DNA follows: TGTGCCAGCAGCTTCGGATACGGCGGGGAGCTGTTTTTT.